This T cell receptor beta chain was documented in a study of T cells in Graves' hyperthyroidism and ophthalmopathy. Many counts were recorded for this clonotype. What was amplified from RNA transcripts were TCR beta CDR3 regions. Using the HTBI primer set, a first-round RT-PCR was run on the TCR CDR3. Each CDR3 protein is one row after TCRdb ran MiXCR on the multiplex PCR reads. There are about 350,000 distinct CDR3 sequences in the sample; roughly 13% occur only once, and almost 35% lies in the top ten. Germline-derived CDR1 and CDR2 are MNHNS and SASEGT. This CDR3 region has 15 residues. The V gene end was trimmed by 6 bases and the J gene end by 4 bases; junction bases not matched to a gene: 8.

The sequencing input was blood. This chain connects TRBV6-1 to TRBJ2-3, with 9 positions matching TRBD1. The receptor was derived from a middle-aged woman with Graves' ophthalmopathy. The CDR3 spells CASSRGTGSSDTQYF. CDR3 DNA: TGTGCCAGCAGCCGCGGGACAGGGAGTTCAGATACGCAGTATTTT.